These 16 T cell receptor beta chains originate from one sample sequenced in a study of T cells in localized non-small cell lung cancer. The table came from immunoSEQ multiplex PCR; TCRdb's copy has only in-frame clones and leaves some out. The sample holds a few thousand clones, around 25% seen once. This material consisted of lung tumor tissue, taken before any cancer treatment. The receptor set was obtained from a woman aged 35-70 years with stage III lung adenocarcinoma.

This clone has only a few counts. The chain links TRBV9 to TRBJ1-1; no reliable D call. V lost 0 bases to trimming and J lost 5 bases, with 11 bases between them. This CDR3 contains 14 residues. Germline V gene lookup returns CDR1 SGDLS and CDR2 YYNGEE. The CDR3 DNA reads TGTGCCAGCAGCGTAGGGCAGACGATAACTGAAGCTTTCTTT. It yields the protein CASSVGQTITEAFF.

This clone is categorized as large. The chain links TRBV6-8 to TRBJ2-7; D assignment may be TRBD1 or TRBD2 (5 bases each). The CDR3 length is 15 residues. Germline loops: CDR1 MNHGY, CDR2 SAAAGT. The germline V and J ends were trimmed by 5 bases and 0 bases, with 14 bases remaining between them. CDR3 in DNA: TGTGCCAGCAGTGACCCCGGGACGGGCTCCTACGAGCAGTACTTC. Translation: CASSDPGTGSYEQYF.

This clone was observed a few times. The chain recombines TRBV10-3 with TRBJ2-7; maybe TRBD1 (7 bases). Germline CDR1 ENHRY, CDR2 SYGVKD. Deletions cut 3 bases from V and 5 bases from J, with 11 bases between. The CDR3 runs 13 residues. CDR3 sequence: CAISEFRGDEQYF. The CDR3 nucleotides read TGTGCCATCAGTGAATTCAGGGGGGACGAGCAGTACTTC.

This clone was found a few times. In DNA, the CDR3 is TGTGCCAGCAGTTACGGGGGATCCACTGAAGCTTTCTTT. It translates to CASSYGGSTEAFF. The rearrangement joins TRBV6-8 to TRBJ1-1, with D perhaps matching TRBD1 (5 bases). The CDR3 is 13 amino acids. Deletions cut 2 bases from V and 4 bases from J, with 8 bases between. Germline CDR1 is MNHGY and CDR2 is SAAAGT.

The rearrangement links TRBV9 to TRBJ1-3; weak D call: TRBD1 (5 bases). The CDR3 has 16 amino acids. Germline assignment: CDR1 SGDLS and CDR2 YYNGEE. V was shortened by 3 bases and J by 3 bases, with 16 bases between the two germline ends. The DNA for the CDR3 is TGTGCCAGCAGCGCCTCCCAGACAGTCCTTGGAAACACCATATATTTT. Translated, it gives CASSASQTVLGNTIYF. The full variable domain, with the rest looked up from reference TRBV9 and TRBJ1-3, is DSGVTQTPKHLITATGQRVTLRCSPRSGDLSVYWYQQSLDQGLQFLIQYYNGEERAKGNILERFSAQQFPDLHSELNLSSLELGDSALYFCASSASQTVLGNTIYFGEGSWLTVV.

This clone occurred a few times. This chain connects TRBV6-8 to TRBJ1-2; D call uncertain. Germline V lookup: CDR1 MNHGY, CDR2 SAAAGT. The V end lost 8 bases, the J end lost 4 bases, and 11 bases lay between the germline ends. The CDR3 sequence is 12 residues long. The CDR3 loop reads CASSTVGYGYTF. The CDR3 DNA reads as TGTGCCAGCTCCACGGTGGGCTATGGCTACACCTTC.

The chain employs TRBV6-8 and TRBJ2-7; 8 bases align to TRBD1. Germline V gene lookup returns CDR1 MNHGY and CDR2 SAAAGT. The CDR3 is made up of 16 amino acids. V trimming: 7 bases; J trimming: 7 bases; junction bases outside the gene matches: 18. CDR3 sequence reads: CASTSTGVPLYREQYF. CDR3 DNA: TGTGCCAGCACCTCGACAGGGGTCCCTTTGTATAGGGAGCAGTACTTC.

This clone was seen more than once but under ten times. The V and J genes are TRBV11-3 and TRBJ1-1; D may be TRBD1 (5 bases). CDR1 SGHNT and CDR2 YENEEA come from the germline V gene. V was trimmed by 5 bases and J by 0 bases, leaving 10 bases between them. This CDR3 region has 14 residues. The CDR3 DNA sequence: TGTGCCAGCAGCCCCGTACAGGTGAACACTGAAGCTTTCTTT. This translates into CASSPVQVNTEAFF.

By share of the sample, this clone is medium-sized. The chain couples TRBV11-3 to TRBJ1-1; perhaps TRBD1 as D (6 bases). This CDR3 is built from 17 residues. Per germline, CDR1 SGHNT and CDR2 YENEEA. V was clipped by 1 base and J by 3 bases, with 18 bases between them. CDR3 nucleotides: TGTGCCAGCAGCTTAGTTCGAGCTGGGGGGCAGGACACTGAAGCTTTCTTT. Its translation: CASSLVRAGGQDTEAFF.

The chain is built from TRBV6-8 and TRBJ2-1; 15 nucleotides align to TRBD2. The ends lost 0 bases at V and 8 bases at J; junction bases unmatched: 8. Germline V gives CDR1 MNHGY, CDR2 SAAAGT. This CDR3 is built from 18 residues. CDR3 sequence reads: CASSYSRTSGRALYEQFF. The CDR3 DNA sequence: TGTGCCAGCAGTTACTCGCGGACTAGCGGGAGGGCCCTATATGAGCAGTTCTTC.

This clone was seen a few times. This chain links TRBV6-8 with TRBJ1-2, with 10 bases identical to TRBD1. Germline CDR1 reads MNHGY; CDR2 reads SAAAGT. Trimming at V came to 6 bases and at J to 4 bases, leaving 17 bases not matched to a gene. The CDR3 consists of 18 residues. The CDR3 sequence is CASSLLTRDRGRSYGYTF. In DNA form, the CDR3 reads TGTGCCAGCAGCCTACTAACCCGGGACAGGGGAAGATCCTATGGCTACACCTTC.

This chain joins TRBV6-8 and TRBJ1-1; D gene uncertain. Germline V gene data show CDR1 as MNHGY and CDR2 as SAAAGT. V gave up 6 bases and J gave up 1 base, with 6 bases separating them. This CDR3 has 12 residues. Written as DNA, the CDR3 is TGTGCCAGCAGGGATCCGAACACTGAAGCTTTCTTT. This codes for CASRDPNTEAFF.

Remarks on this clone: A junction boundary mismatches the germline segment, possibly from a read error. CDR3 bases: TGTGCCAGTAGGATAGCGGGTCCAATTTACAATGAGCAGTTCTTC. Protein sequence: CASRIAGPIYNEQFF. The genes are TRBV19 and TRBJ2-1, with 7 bases fitting TRBD2. Germline CDR1 is LNHDA and CDR2 is SQIVND (reference sequence). The CDR3 covers 15 residues.

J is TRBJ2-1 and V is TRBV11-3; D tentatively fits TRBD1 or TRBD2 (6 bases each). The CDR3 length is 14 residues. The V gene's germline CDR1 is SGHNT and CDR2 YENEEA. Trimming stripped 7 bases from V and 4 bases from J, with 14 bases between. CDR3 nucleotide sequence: TGTGCCAGCAAGTCCCCGGGGGCTTACAATGAGCAGTTCTTC. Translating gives CASKSPGAYNEQFF.

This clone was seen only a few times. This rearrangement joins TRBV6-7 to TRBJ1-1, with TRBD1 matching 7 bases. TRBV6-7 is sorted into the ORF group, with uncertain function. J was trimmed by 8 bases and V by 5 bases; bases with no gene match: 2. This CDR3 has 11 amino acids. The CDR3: CASSAGGEAFF. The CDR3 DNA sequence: TGTGCCAGCAGTGCAGGGGGGGAAGCTTTCTTT.

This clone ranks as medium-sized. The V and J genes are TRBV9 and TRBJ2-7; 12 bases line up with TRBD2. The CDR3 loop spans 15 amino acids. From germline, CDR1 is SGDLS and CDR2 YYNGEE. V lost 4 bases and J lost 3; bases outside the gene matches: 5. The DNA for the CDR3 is TGTGCCAGCAGCCTAGGACTAGCGGGACGCTACGAGCAGTACTTC. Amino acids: CASSLGLAGRYEQYF. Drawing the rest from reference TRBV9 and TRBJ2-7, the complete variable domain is DSGVTQTPKHLITATGQRVTLRCSPRSGDLSVYWYQQSLDQGLQFLIQYYNGEERAKGNILERFSAQQFPDLHSELNLSSLELGDSALYFCASSLGLAGRYEQYFGPGTRLTVT.